The 27 T cell receptor beta chains below come from one sample, sequenced in a study of regulatory T cells in long-lasting Graves disease. Noted time point: newly diagnosed GD, antithyroid drugs for less than 3 months. With RNA extracted from PBMCs as input, the TCR library was made. Construction of the TCR beta libraries employed iRepertoire HTBI primers in conjunction with Arm-PCR of CDR3 regions. From the multiplex PCR reads, TCRdb called clonotypes with MiXCR, one entry per CDR3 protein. The profile shows 360,000 or so distinct CDR3 sequences, approximately 15% of them singletons. This sample also belongs to another study, concerning T cells in Graves' hyperthyroidism and ophthalmopathy.

Here the sequenced sample was peripheral blood mononuclear cells (PBMCs), taken at new diagnosis, from a patient treated with antithyroid drugs. These receptors were taken from a middle-aged man with Graves disease.

Regarding this clonotype: Relative to the germline gene, one junction end is altered; a read error may explain this. This sequence joins TRBV11-1 and TRBJ2-1; D is unclear. Per germline, CDR1 SGHAT and CDR2 FQDESV (reference sequence). The CDR3 consists of 18 residues. The CDR3 loop is CASSKPRREASSYNERFF. CDR3 in DNA: TGTGCCAGCAGCAAACCTCGTCGAGAGGCAAGCTCCTACAATGAGCGGTTCTTC.

This clonotype has at least ten counts. The J gene is TRBJ2-7, the V gene TRBV5-1; the D is unclear. This CDR3 comprises 13 residues. Trimming took off 1 base at V and 4 bases at J, with 9 bases between the two ends. In germline, CDR1 is SGHRS, CDR2 YFSETQ. CDR3 region: CASSLSDGYEQYF. As DNA, the CDR3 is TGCGCCAGCAGCTTGAGTGACGGGTACGAGCAGTACTTC.

This clonotype was detected many times. The rearrangement links TRBV2 to TRBJ1-1; 9 nucleotides align to TRBD1. The CDR3 length is 13 residues. Germline V lookup: CDR1 SNHLY, CDR2 FYNNEI. V dropped 4 bases and J dropped 8; count of bases not matched to a gene: 5. The CDR3 coding sequence is TGTGCCAGCAGTGGAGACAGGGGGTGGGAAGCTTTCTTT. It encodes CASSGDRGWEAFF.

Many counts were recorded for this clonotype. This rearrangement joins TRBV29-1 to TRBJ2-7, with D perhaps being TRBD1 or TRBD2 (6 bases each). V was shortened by 6 bases and J by 3 bases, with 12 bases between the two germline ends. The CDR3 runs 12 residues. Germline loops: CDR1 SQVTM, CDR2 ANQGSEA. In DNA form, the CDR3 reads TGCAGCGTCGCGGGACACCACTACGAGCAGTACTTC. This encodes CSVAGHHYEQYF.

In its sample, this clonotype was seen many times. The gene calls are TRBV6-5 and TRBJ2-7, with 9 bases lining up with TRBD1. V trimming: 3 bases; J trimming: 10 bases; junction bases outside the gene matches: 10. CDR3 length equals 14 residues. Germline CDR1 MNHEY, CDR2 SVGAGI. The CDR3 protein is CASSYRGQGSVQYF. In DNA, the CDR3 is TGTGCCAGCAGTTATCGGGGACAGGGCTCGGTTCAGTACTTC.

The rearrangement uses TRBV7-9 and TRBJ2-1; D call uncertain. Germline V gene lookup returns CDR1 SEHNR and CDR2 FQNEAQ (reference sequence). CDR3 length: 14 amino acids. Trimming pared 3 bases from V and 3 bases from J, leaving 9 bases between. In nucleotides, the CDR3 is TGTGCCAGCAGCTTGGACCCTAACTACAATGAGCAGTTCTTC. Translated: CASSLDPNYNEQFF.

The genes are TRBV6-1 and TRBJ2-5; 10 bases map to TRBD2. The CDR3 contains 19 residues. Germline V lookup: CDR1 MNHNS, CDR2 SASEGT. V lost 5 bases, J lost 1 base, and 16 bases stayed unmatched. CDR3: CASSQVHLVAGGLQETQYF. CDR3 coding DNA: TGTGCCAGCAGTCAAGTCCATCTTGTAGCGGGGGGACTCCAAGAGACCCAGTACTTC.

This clonotype showed up many times. The chain is built from TRBV5-1 and TRBJ2-5; D is possibly TRBD1 (6 bases). This CDR3 is 14 amino acids long. CDR1 SGHRS and CDR2 YFSETQ come from the germline V gene. Trimming stripped 4 bases from V and 1 base from J, with 11 bases between. The CDR3 reads CASSPGGSQETQYF. Here the CDR3 DNA reads TGCGCCAGCAGCCCTGGGGGCAGCCAAGAGACCCAGTACTTC.

This clonotype was counted at least ten times. The V and J genes are TRBV12-3 or TRBV12-4 and TRBJ2-5, with 8 bases identical to TRBD1. J gave up 6 bases and V 3 bases, and 6 bases lay outside the gene matches. The CDR3 length is 14 residues. The CDR3 DNA sequence: TGTGCCAGCAGTTTTACAGGGGGGTGGAAGACCCAGTACTTC. It specifies CASSFTGGWKTQYF.

The rearrangement uses TRBV29-1 and TRBJ2-1; TRBD1 matches at 11 bases. This CDR3 contains 14 residues. CDR1 SQVTM and CDR2 ANQGSEA come from the germline V gene. V trimming: 6 bases; J trimming: 10 bases; junction bases outside the gene matches: 11. CDR3 sequence (DNA): TGCAGCGTGGCCGGGACAGGGGGTTCGTCGGAGCAGTTCTTC. As protein: CSVAGTGGSSEQFF.

This clonotype was found many times. The rearrangement uses TRBV4-2 and TRBJ2-3; 14 nucleotides align to TRBD2. This CDR3 region has 18 residues. Trimming cost V 4 bases and J 4 bases; bases outside gene matches: 10. Germline CDR1 reads LGHNA; CDR2 reads YNFKEQ. CDR3 in DNA: TGTGCCAGCAGCCCAAGGGGCCGGACTAGCGGGGGGCCAGATACGCAGTATTTT. Translated: CASSPRGRTSGGPDTQYF.

The table lists this clonotype with many counts. The chain has TRBV5-1 and TRBJ2-3; no clear D. Trimming shortened V by 4 bases and J by 1 base, and 7 bases separated the two germline ends. This CDR3 spans 13 amino acids. Germline CDR1 reads SGHRS; CDR2 reads YFSETQ. CDR3 sequence reads: CASSTYGTDTQYF. The CDR3 region has the DNA TGCGCCAGCAGCACCTACGGCACAGATACGCAGTATTTT. Full variable domain (missing parts from reference TRBV5-1 and TRBJ2-3): KAGVTQTPRYLIKTRGQQVTLSCSPISGHRSVSWYQQTPGQGLQFLFEYFSETQRNKGNFPGRFSGRQFSNSRSEMNVSTLELGDSALYLCASSTYGTDTQYFGPGTRLTVL.

This clonotype has a handful of counts. V usage is TRBV5-1 and J usage is TRBJ2-2; 10 bases agree with TRBD2. Germline V gives CDR1 SGHRS, CDR2 YFSETQ. With V trimmed by 6 bases and J by 2 bases, 10 bases remained unmatched. The CDR3 is made up of 17 amino acids. CDR3: CASTSAASGGNTGELFF. The CDR3 nucleotides are TGCGCCAGCACATCCGCCGCTAGCGGGGGAAACACCGGGGAGCTGTTTTTT.

The V call is TRBV10-1, the J call TRBJ1-5; D remains ambiguous. From germline, CDR1 is WNHNN and CDR2 SYGVQD (reference sequence). The V end lost 6 bases, the J end lost 5 bases, and 2 bases lay between the germline ends. The CDR3 is 10 amino acids. The CDR3, as DNA: TGCGCCAGCAGAGATCAGCCCCAGCATTTT. Amino acids: CASRDQPQHF.

This clonotype was seen only a few times. This sequence joins TRBV5-6 and TRBJ1-1; tentatively, D is TRBD1 (6 bases). CDR1 is SGHDT, CDR2 YYEEEE, per germline. V lost 2 bases to trimming and J lost 3 bases, with 11 bases between them. The CDR3 loop spans 14 amino acids. The CDR3 sequence: CASSLTGSYTEAFF. The CDR3 DNA is TGTGCCAGCAGCTTAACAGGGTCGTACACTGAAGCTTTCTTT.

The sample holds many counts of this clonotype. J is TRBJ2-5 and V is TRBV4-1; D is ambiguous. V shed 1 base and J shed 5 bases, with 14 bases lying between them. CDR3 length: 15 amino acids. Per germline, CDR1 MGHRA and CDR2 YSYEKL. The CDR3 DNA sequence: TGCGCCAGCAGCCAAGGATTACAGACAAGCGAGACCCAGTACTTC. Encoded protein: CASSQGLQTSETQYF.

The chain uses TRBV25-1 and TRBJ1-1, with unresolved D. Germline V CDR1 and CDR2: MGHDK, SYGVNS. CDR3 length equals 13 residues. The V end was cut by 6 bases, the J end by 5 bases, with 13 bases between. CDR3 in DNA: TGTGCCAGCAGCGACAAAAGGGAGACTGAAGCTTTCTTT. This sequence encodes CASSDKRETEAFF.

At least ten counts were recorded for this clonotype. The chain combines TRBV30 with TRBJ1-1; 9 bases align to TRBD1. Germline V gene data show CDR1 as GTSNPN and CDR2 as SVGIG (reference sequence). The CDR3 spans 16 residues. V was pared by 3 bases and J by 3 bases, with 11 bases of the junction left unmatched. The CDR3 bases are TGTGCCTGGAGGGGTGTGGACAGGGGCTATTACACTGAAGCTTTCTTT. Its translation is CAWRGVDRGYYTEAFF. Looking up the rest from reference TRBV30 and TRBJ1-1 gives the full variable domain: SQTIHQWPATLVQPVGSPLSLECTVEGTSNPNLYWYRQAAGRGLQLLFYSVGIGQISSEVPQNLSASRPQDRQFILSSKKLLLSDSGFYLCAWRGVDRGYYTEAFFGQGTRLTVV.

The CDR3 spells CASSELGYNVLTF. CDR3 nucleotide sequence: TGTGCCAGCAGTGAATTAGGGTACAACGTCCTGACTTTC. J is TRBJ2-6 and V is TRBV25-1; D not certain. Trimming removed 1 base at V and 9 bases at J, with 7 bases between. Germline V gene data show CDR1 as MGHDK and CDR2 as SYGVNS. The CDR3 totals 13 residues.

This clonotype showed up many times. This chain joins TRBV2 and TRBJ2-5, with TRBD1 matching 9 bases. This CDR3 has 14 residues. The germline V gene has CDR1 SNHLY and CDR2 FYNNEI. The V segment lost 5 bases and the J segment 5 bases; nucleotides outside the gene matches: 6. CDR3 residues: CASSLDRGLETQYF. The CDR3, as DNA: TGTGCCAGCAGTCTGGACAGGGGACTGGAGACCCAGTACTTC. The whole variable domain, filled in from reference TRBV2 and TRBJ2-5, reads EPEVTQTPSHQVTQMGQEVILRCVPISNHLYFYWYRQILGQKVEFLVSFYNNEISEKSEIFDDQFSVERPDGSNFTLKIRSTKLEDSAMYFCASSLDRGLETQYFGPGTRLLVL.

CDR3: CASCPRGSGGNEQYF. The CDR3, as DNA: TGTGCCAGCTGCCCCCGGGGTAGCGGGGGTAACGAGCAGTACTTC. The chain combines TRBV7-9 with TRBJ2-7, with 9 bases that match TRBD2. The CDR3 is 15 residues long. Trimming cost V 8 bases and J 5 bases; bases outside gene matches: 13. Germline V lookup: CDR1 SEHNR, CDR2 FQNEAQ (reference sequence).

Worth noting for this clonotype: One end of the junction is discordant with germline, which a read error may explain. V and J are TRBV10-3 and TRBJ1-1; D is ambiguous. Looked up from germline, CDR1 is ENHRY and CDR2 is SYGVKD. This CDR3 is built from 12 residues. The CDR3 DNA sequence: TGTGCGATCTTATCGCGGGGTTCTGAAGCTTCCTTT. It translates to CAILSRGSEASF.

At least ten counts were recorded for this clonotype. The chain links TRBV28 to TRBJ1-1; no clear D. V lost 3 bases to trimming and J lost 2 bases, with 10 bases between them. The CDR3 is 14 residues long. The germline CDR1 and CDR2 sequences are MDHEN and SYDVKM. The CDR3 DNA reads TGTGCCAGCAGTTTGAGGCAGTTTAACACTGAAGCTTTCTTT. Amino acid sequence: CASSLRQFNTEAFF.

The sample holds a few counts of this clonotype. This sequence joins TRBV14 and TRBJ2-7; D is unclear. The CDR3 has 13 amino acids. Germline CDR1 SGHDN, CDR2 FVKESK. V lost 4 bases to trimming and J lost 4 bases, with 11 bases between them. In DNA form, the CDR3 reads TGTGCCAGCAGCCCGACACGGACGTACGAGCAGTACTTC. Amino acid sequence: CASSPTRTYEQYF.

Comment on this clonotype: One base away lies a much larger clone, so this may be a sequencing read error. J is TRBJ1-3 and V is TRBV3-1, with no clear D. V lost 6 bases and J 0 bases, leaving 9 bases between the germline ends. The CDR3 sequence is 14 residues long. CDR1 and CDR2 (germline): LGHDT, YNNKEL (reference sequence). Written as DNA, the CDR3 is TGTGCCAGCAGGCAGGACCTCTCTGGAAACACCATATATTTT. Protein: CASRQDLSGNTIYF.

This clonotype appeared many times. J is TRBJ1-3 and V is TRBV2; the D is unclear. The CDR3 consists of 15 residues. Germline CDR1 and CDR2: SNHLY and FYNNEI. V shed 1 base and J shed 0 bases, with 7 bases lying between them. The CDR3 loop reads CASSEEGTSGNTIYF. The CDR3 nucleotides read TGTGCCAGCAGTGAAGAAGGCACCTCTGGAAACACCATATATTTT.

This clonotype occurred many times. This rearrangement joins TRBV24-1 to TRBJ2-7; the D is unclear. CDR1 and CDR2 from the germline V gene are KGHDR and SFDVKD. V was shortened by 3 bases and J by 2 bases, with 10 bases between the two germline ends. The CDR3 is 14 residues long. CDR3 DNA: TGTGCCACCAGTGATCCCGGGCCGCCCTACGAGCAGTACTTC. Translating it yields CATSDPGPPYEQYF.